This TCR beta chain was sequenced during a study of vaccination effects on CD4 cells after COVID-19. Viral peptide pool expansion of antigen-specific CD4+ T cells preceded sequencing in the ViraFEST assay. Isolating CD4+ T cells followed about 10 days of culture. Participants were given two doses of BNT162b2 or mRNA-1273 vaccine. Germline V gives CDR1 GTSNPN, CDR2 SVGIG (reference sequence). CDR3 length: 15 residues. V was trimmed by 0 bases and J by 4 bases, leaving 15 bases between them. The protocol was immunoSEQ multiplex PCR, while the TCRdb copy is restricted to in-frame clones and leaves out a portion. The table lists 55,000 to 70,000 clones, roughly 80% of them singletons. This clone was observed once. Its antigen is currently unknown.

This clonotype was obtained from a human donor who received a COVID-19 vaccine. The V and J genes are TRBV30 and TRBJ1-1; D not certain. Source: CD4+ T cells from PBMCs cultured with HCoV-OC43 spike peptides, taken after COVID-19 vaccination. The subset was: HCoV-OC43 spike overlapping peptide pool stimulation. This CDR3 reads CAWSVVRGWSTEAFF. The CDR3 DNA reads TGTGCCTGGAGTGTAGTCCGGGGTTGGAGCACTGAAGCTTTCTTT.